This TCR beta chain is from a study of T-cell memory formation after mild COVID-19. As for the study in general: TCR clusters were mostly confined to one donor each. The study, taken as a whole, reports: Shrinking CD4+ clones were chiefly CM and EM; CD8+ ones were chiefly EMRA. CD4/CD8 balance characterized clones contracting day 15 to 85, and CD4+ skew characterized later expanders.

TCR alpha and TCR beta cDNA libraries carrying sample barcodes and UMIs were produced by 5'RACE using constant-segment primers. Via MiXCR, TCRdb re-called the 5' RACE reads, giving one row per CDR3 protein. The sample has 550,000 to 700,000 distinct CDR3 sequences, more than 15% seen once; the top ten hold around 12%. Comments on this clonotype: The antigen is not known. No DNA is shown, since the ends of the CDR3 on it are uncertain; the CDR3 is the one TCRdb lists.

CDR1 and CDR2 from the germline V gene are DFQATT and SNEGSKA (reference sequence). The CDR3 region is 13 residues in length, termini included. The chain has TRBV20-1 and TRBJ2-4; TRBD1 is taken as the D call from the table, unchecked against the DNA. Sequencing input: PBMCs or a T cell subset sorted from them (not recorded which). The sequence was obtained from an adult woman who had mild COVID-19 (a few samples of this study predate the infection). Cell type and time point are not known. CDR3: CSARDVGSGIRYF.